Listed here are 9 T cell receptor beta chains from one sample, sequenced in a study of Ad26.COV2.S vaccination and SARS-CoV-2 variants. The protocol was immunoSEQ multiplex PCR, while the TCRdb copy is restricted to in-frame clones and leaves out a portion. The table includes around 240,000 clones, roughly 90% detected once. Noted treatment: over 15 received Ad26.COV2.S at low or high dose, single or two shots; 5 received placebo; per-sample allocation not given. Day 63 after the first injection of vaccine or placebo was the sampling time. The source was peripheral blood, collected in a trial of Ad26.COV2.S vaccine versus placebo. The receptor set was obtained from a person aged 18-60 years who received the Ad26.COV2.S COVID-19 vaccine or a placebo.

The rearrangement links TRBV5-1 to TRBJ1-2; no clear D. V lost 7 bases to trimming and J lost 3 bases, with 16 bases between them. The germline gives CDR1 SGHRS, CDR2 YFSETQ. The CDR3 is 14 amino acids. The CDR3 is CASGTTGSHYGYTF. CDR3 nucleotide sequence: TGCGCCAGCGGAACGACGGGATCCCACTATGGCTACACCTTC.

The chain joins TRBV4-1 to TRBJ2-7; maybe TRBD1 (6 bases). CDR3 size: 17 residues. Trimming stripped 1 base from V and 6 bases from J, with 22 bases between. Germline loops: CDR1 MGHRA, CDR2 YSYEKL. The CDR3 protein is CASSQVTGHQRTAEQYF. As DNA, the CDR3 is TGCGCCAGCAGCCAAGTTACAGGGCACCAGAGAACCGCCGAGCAGTACTTC.

The V gene is TRBV18, the J gene TRBJ2-7, with 7 bases fitting TRBD1. Trimming cost V 2 bases and J 0 bases; bases outside gene matches: 4. Germline V CDR1 and CDR2: KGHSH, LQKENI. The CDR3 consists of 15 residues. CDR3 protein: CASSPGQASSYEQYF. In DNA, the CDR3 is TGTGCCAGCTCACCAGGACAGGCCAGCTCCTACGAGCAGTACTTC.

The chain joins TRBV7-9 to TRBJ1-2; TRBD1 matches at 7 bases. The CDR3 is 13 amino acids. The germline V gene encodes CDR1 SEHNR and CDR2 FQNEAQ (reference sequence). V was pared by 3 bases and J by 5 bases, with 3 bases of the junction left unmatched. In nucleotides, the CDR3 is TGTGCCAGCAGCTTCCACAGGGGTTATGGCTACACCTTC. This gives the protein CASSFHRGYGYTF.

The chain is built from TRBV20-1 and TRBJ2-3; D remains unclear. Germline V lookup: CDR1 DFQATT, CDR2 SNEGSKA (reference sequence). Trimming stripped 3 bases from V and 0 bases from J, with 10 bases between. CDR3 length: 14 residues. The CDR3: CSASPLSSTDTQYF. For the CDR3, the DNA is TGCAGTGCTAGTCCCCTGAGTAGCACAGATACGCAGTATTTT.

J is TRBJ1-4 and V is TRBV5-4, with TRBD1 matching over 9 bases. The length of the CDR3 is 17 residues. Germline V gives CDR1 SGHNT, CDR2 YYREEE (reference sequence). The V and J ends lost 4 bases and 2 bases, in that order; junction bases with no gene match: 9. CDR3 nucleotide sequence: TGTGCCAGCAGCGACGGGACAGGGCTCCCTACTAATGAAAAACTGTTTTTT. It translates to CASSDGTGLPTNEKLFF. The complete variable domain, with remaining parts taken from reference TRBV5-4 and TRBJ1-4, reads ETGVTQSPTHLIKTRGQQVTLRCSSQSGHNTVSWYQQALGQGPQFIFQYYREEENGRGNFPPRFSGLQFPNYSSELNVNALELDDSALYLCASSDGTGLPTNEKLFFGSGTQLSVL.

This clone was seen only once. The V and J genes are TRBV4-3 and TRBJ1-6, with D possibly TRBD1 on 5 matching bases. The CDR3 extends over 18 amino acids. The germline V and J ends were trimmed by 1 base and 14 bases, with 27 bases remaining between them. Germline-derived CDR1 and CDR2 are LGHNA and YSLEER. The CDR3 reads CASSQVGVNPPKFVALHF. DNA of the CDR3: TGCGCCAGCAGCCAAGTAGGGGTCAACCCCCCAAAATTCGTGGCCCTCCACTTT.

The chain has TRBV19 and TRBJ1-3, with D tentatively TRBD1 (5 bases). Trimming pared 5 bases from V and 1 base from J, leaving 12 bases between. Germline V gene lookup returns CDR1 LNHDA and CDR2 SQIVND (reference sequence). The CDR3 has 15 amino acids. The CDR3 bases are TGTGCCAGTAGTCCCGCCGGGGGTTCTGGAAACACCATATATTTT. Its translation: CASSPAGGSGNTIYF.

The chain combines TRBV5-1 with TRBJ1-6; TRBD1 matches 7 bases. V shed 4 bases and J 6 bases; nucleotides not matched to a gene: 4. Germline V lookup: CDR1 SGHRS, CDR2 YFSETQ. This CDR3 has 14 amino acids. CDR3 amino acids: CASSADRANSPLHF. CDR3 DNA: TGCGCCAGCAGCGCCGACAGGGCTAATTCACCCCTCCACTTT.